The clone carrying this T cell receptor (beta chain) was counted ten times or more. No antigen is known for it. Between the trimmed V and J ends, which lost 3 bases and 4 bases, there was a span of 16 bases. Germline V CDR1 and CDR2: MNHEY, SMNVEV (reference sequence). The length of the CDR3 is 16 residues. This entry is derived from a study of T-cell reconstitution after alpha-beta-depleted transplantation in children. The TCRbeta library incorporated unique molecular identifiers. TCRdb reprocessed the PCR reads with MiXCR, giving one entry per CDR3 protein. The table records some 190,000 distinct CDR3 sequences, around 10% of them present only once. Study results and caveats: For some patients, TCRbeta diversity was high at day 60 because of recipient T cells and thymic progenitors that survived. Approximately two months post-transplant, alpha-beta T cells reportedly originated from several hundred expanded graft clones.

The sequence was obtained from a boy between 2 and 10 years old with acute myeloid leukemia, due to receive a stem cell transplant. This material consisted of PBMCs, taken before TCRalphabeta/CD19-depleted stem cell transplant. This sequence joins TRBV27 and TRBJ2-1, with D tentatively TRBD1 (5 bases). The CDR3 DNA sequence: TGTGCCAGCAGTTTCGGCCAGGGAACCAAATACAATGAGCAGTTCTTC. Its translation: CASSFGQGTKYNEQFF.